This T cell receptor (beta chain) was recovered during a study of T cell repertoires in cytomegalovirus infection. Study-level information: CMV infection together with matching HLA type was indicated by public TCR beta signatures. General study findings and limits: Dominating the ex vivo response were HLA-C-restricted CMV-specific TCR beta clonotypes.

This CDR3 has 15 amino acids. Trimming pared 3 bases from V and 0 bases from J, leaving 11 bases between. The germline V gene has CDR1 SGHTA and CDR2 FQGTGA. TCRdb independently ran MiXCR on the reads; one entry per CDR3 protein. The sample records some 300,000 distinct CDR3 sequences, 9.6% being singletons. Remarks on this clonotype: Its antigen is not identified.

This TCR was sampled from a human donor in good health (CMV status not recorded). Some clones in this sample may be carry-over from other donors' samples. This chain connects TRBV7-3 to TRBJ2-5, with a weak D call TRBD1 (6 bases). Sample: PBMCs. CDR3 amino acids: CASSFRGPYQETQYF. CDR3 coding DNA: TGTGCCAGCAGCTTCAGGGGTCCATACCAAGAGACCCAGTACTTC.